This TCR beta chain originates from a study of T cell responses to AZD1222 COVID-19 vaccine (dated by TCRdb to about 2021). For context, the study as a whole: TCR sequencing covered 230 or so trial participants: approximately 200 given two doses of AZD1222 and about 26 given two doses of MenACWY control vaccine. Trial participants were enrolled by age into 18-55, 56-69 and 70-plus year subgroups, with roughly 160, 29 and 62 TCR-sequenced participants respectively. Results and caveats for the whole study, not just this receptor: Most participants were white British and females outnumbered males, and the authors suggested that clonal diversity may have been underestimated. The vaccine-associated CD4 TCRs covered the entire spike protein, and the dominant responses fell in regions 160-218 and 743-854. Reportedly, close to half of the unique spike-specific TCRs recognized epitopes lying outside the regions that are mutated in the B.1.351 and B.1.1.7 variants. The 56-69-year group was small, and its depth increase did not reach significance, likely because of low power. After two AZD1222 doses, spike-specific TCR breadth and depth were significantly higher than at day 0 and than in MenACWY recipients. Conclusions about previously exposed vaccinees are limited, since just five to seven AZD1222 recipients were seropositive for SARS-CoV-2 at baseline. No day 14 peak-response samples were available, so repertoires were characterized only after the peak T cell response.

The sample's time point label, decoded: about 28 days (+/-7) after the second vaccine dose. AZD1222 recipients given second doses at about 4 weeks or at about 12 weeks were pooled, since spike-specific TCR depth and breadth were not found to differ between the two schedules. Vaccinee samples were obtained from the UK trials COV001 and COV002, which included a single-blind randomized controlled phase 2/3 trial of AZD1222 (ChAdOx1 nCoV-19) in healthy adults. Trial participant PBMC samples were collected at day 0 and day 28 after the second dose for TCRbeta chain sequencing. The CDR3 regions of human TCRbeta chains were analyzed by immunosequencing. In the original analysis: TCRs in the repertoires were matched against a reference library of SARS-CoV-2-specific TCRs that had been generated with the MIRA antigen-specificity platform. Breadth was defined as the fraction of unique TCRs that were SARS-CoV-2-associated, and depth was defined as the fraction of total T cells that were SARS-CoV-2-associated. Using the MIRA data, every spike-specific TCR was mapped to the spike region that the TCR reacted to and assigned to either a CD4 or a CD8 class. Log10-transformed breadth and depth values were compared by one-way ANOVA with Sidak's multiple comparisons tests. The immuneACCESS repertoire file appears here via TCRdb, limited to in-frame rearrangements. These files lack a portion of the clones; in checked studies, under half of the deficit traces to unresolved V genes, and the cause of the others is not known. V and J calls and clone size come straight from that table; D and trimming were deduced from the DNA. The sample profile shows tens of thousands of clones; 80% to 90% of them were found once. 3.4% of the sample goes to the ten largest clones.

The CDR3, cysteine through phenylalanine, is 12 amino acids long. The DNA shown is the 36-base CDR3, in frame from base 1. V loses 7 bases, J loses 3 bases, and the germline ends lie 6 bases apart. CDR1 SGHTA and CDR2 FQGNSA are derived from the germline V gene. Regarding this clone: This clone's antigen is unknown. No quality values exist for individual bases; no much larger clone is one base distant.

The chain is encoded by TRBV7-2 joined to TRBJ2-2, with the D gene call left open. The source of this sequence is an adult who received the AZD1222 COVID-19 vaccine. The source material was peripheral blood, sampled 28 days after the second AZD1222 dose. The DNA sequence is TGTGCCAGCACCGCCTACACCGGGGAGCTGTTTTTT. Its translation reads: CASTAYTGELFF.